Presented here are 17 T cell receptor beta chains from one specimen sequenced in a study of post-analysis software for immune sequencing data. These TCRs are of unknown antigen specificity. Findings and caveats of the study: Higher frequency in patients than in controls was seen for about five TRBV segments, with TRBV5-6, TRBV5-1 and TRBV20-1 among them.

Unique molecular identifiers were carried by the TCR beta cDNA libraries. TCRdb processed the PCR reads anew with MiXCR; each CDR3 protein has one entry. Of hundreds of thousands of distinct CDR3 sequences in the sample, roughly 47% were seen once. The sample taken for sequencing was blood. All receptors derive from a girl aged 5 to 17 with multiple sclerosis.

This clonotype showed up just a few times. The rearrangement joins TRBV7-9 to TRBJ2-1, with D unclear. V lost 5 bases and J lost 5, with 4 bases in between. The germline gives CDR1 SEHNR, CDR2 FQNEAQ (reference sequence). This CDR3 comprises 11 residues. The CDR3 loop is CASSQNNEQFF. The CDR3 DNA reads as TGTGCCAGCAGCCAAAACAATGAGCAGTTCTTC.

This clonotype was seen a few times. This chain links TRBV28 with TRBJ2-7, with TRBD1 identical over 9 bases. From germline, CDR1 is MDHEN and CDR2 SYDVKM. This CDR3 is 16 amino acids long. Germline trimming cut 4 bases from V and 2 bases from J; bases unmatched to any gene: 9. DNA of the CDR3: TGTGCCAGCAGTTCACCACCCGGGACAGGGACCTACGAGCAGTACTTC. The encoded protein is CASSSPPGTGTYEQYF. The complete variable domain, with remaining parts taken from reference TRBV28 and TRBJ2-7, reads DVKVTQSSRYLVKRTGEKVFLECVQDMDHENMFWYRQDPGLGLRLIYFSYDVKMKEKGDIPEGYSVSREKKERFSLILESASTNQTSMYLCASSSPPGTGTYEQYFGPGTRLTVT.

This clonotype has at least ten counts. The gene calls are TRBV20-1 and TRBJ2-5; TRBD1 agrees at 9 bases. Losses at the gene ends were 5 bases for V and 5 bases for J; bases not matched to a gene: 9. Germline V CDR1 and CDR2: DFQATT, SNEGSKA (reference sequence). The CDR3 sequence is 14 residues long. The CDR3 protein is CSAAYGTGLETQYF. In DNA form, the CDR3 reads TGCAGTGCTGCATACGGGACAGGGCTGGAGACCCAGTACTTC.

The chain has TRBV12-3 or TRBV12-4 and TRBJ1-5; D remains unclear. The CDR3 runs 13 residues. Trimming removed 3 bases at V and 3 bases at J, with 6 bases between. The CDR3, as DNA: TGTGCCAGCAGTTTCGCAGTCAATCAGCCCCAGCATTTT. This codes for CASSFAVNQPQHF.

There are a few counts of this clonotype. The chain carries TRBV12-3 or TRBV12-4 and TRBJ2-1; D remains unclear. V shed 2 bases and J shed 8 bases, with 4 bases lying between them. This CDR3 comprises 11 residues. CDR3 DNA: TGTGCCAGCAGTTTAACCGATGAGCAGTTCTTC. It codes for CASSLTDEQFF.

Concerning this clonotype: At one end the junction does not follow the germline gene, possibly because of a read error. This chain links TRBV7-2 with TRBJ1-6; D possibly corresponds to TRBD1 (5 bases). Per germline, CDR1 SGHTA and CDR2 FQGNSA. The CDR3 has 14 residues. CDR3 sequence: CASSRPGGGSPRHF. In DNA form, the CDR3 reads TGTGCCAGCAGCCGCCCCGGGGGAGGATCACCCCGCCACTTT.

To note about this clonotype: A read error may produce the germline difference seen at one junction end. V usage is TRBV7-8 and J usage is TRBJ2-5; TRBD2 agrees at 8 bases. Germline V CDR1 and CDR2: SGHVS, FQNEAQ. This CDR3 region has 17 residues. The CDR3 is CTSSLVFASGFQETQYF. DNA of the CDR3: TGTACCAGCAGCTTAGTATTCGCTAGCGGGTTTCAAGAGACCCAGTACTTC. Full variable domain (missing parts from reference TRBV7-8 and TRBJ2-5): GAGVSQSPRYKVAKRGQDVALRCDPISGHVSLFWYQQALGQGPEFLTYFQNEAQLDKSGLPSDRFFAERPEGSVSTLKIQRTQQEDSAVYLCTSSLVFASGFQETQYFGPGTRLLVL.

The CDR3 loop reads CASSYSNQGDQPQHF. In DNA, the CDR3 is TGTGCCAGCAGTTACTCTAATCAGGGGGATCAGCCCCAGCATTTT. The gene calls are TRBV6-5 and TRBJ1-5; TRBD1 matches at 7 bases. The ends lost 0 bases at V and 5 bases at J; junction bases unmatched: 4. CDR3 length equals 15 residues. CDR1 MNHEY and CDR2 SVGAGI come from the germline V gene.

The chain has TRBV12-3 or TRBV12-4 and TRBJ1-6; D possibly corresponds to TRBD1 (6 bases). V shed 5 bases and J shed 7 bases, with 12 bases lying between them. This CDR3 contains 14 residues. As DNA, the CDR3 is TGTGCCAGCAGTCTGACAGGCTGGAATTCACCCCTCCACTTT. Its protein is CASSLTGWNSPLHF.

This clonotype was observed a handful of times. The chain couples TRBV20-1 to TRBJ2-7, with 8 bases aligning to TRBD2. The V gene's germline CDR1 is DFQATT and CDR2 SNEGSKA (reference sequence). With V trimmed by 6 bases and J by 5 bases, 15 bases remained unmatched. CDR3 size: 15 residues. The CDR3 coding sequence is TGCAGTGCGTCACGCCTGATAGCGGGGTCCGACGAGCAGTACTTC. Protein: CSASRLIAGSDEQYF.

V usage is TRBV11-2 and J usage is TRBJ2-7; D uncertain. Germline lookup yields CDR1 SGHAT and CDR2 FQNNGV. The CDR3 is made up of 15 amino acids. Trimming took off 2 bases at V and 7 bases at J, with 18 bases between the two ends. DNA for the CDR3: TGTGCCAGCAGCTTACCAAAGGGCCCTCCTGGGGAGCAGTACTTC. Its translation is CASSLPKGPPGEQYF.

This chain connects TRBV7-6 to TRBJ2-1; 8 positions agree with TRBD2. The CDR3 contains 14 residues. With V trimmed by 7 bases and J by 6 bases, 8 bases remained unmatched. The V gene's germline CDR1 is SGHVS and CDR2 FNYEAQ. CDR3 nucleotides: TGTGCCAGCAAGGGACTAGAATTTATCAATGAGCAGTTCTTC. Translation: CASKGLEFINEQFF.

The chain combines TRBV7-9 with TRBJ2-5, with D tentatively TRBD2 (7 bases). The CDR3 is 12 amino acids. V was clipped by 5 bases and J by 11 bases, with 15 bases between them. Germline V gene sequence: CDR1 SEHNR, CDR2 FQNEAQ (reference sequence). In DNA, the CDR3 is TGTGCCAGCAGCCTTCGAGGGGGGGTGCAGTACTTC. It translates to CASSLRGGVQYF.

This chain connects TRBV4-1 to TRBJ1-4; 7 bases line up with TRBD1. V lost 5 bases and J lost 4; bases outside the gene matches: 4. Germline V lookup: CDR1 MGHRA, CDR2 YSYEKL. The CDR3 runs 14 residues. The CDR3 is CASSDREHNEKLFF. CDR3 nucleotide sequence: TGCGCCAGCAGCGACAGGGAGCATAATGAAAAACTGTTTTTT.

The chain joins TRBV20-1 to TRBJ2-5, with D hard to call. The J call may be wrong; the DNA end is better matched by TRBJ2-7. Germline-derived CDR1 and CDR2 are DFQATT and SNEGSKA (reference sequence). The CDR3 consists of 11 residues. The DNA for the CDR3 is TGCAGTGCTAGTGATTTGGGCGAGCAGTACTTC. Translating it yields CSASDLGEQYF.

In its sample, this clonotype was seen a few times. V gene TRBV25-1 combines with J gene TRBJ2-1; D may be TRBD2 (6 bases). CDR1 is MGHDK, CDR2 SYGVNS, per germline. This CDR3 is built from 14 residues. V was trimmed by 8 bases and J by 0 bases, leaving 11 bases between them. CDR3 DNA sequence: TGTGCCAGCGAGGACGGGAGCTCCTACAATGAGCAGTTCTTC. Residues: CASEDGSSYNEQFF.

This clonotype was detected a few times. The chain couples TRBV27 to TRBJ1-4; 7 bases are a match to TRBD1. Germline V lookup: CDR1 MNHEY, CDR2 SMNVEV (reference sequence). V shed 5 bases, J shed 0 bases, and the junction held 12 bases outside the gene matches. This CDR3 region has 18 residues. The CDR3 spells CASSRTGTAYSTNEKLFF. DNA of the CDR3: TGTGCCAGCAGTCGCACCGGGACAGCTTACTCAACTAATGAAAAACTGTTTTTT.